This TCR beta chain was retrieved from a study of shared clonotypes between healthy human individuals. Whole-study results and caveats: How much donors shared clonotypes was expected to be affected by sequencing depth. Clonotypes not shared had lower generation probabilities than those common to all four donors.

It was CD45RO-negative cells, positively selected for CCR7, that made up naive CD8 cells, with terminally differentiated effector memory CD45RA+ cells excluded. The donors were adults (healthy and HIV-negative) with no recent acute infections or vaccinations. Every subset had its genomic DNA shared out evenly among several immunoSEQ plates. Generated by immunoSEQ multiplex PCR, the TCRdb table keeps only in-frame clones and is missing some. Of about 2.2 million clones in the sample, 93% were seen once. Trimming cost V 1 base and J 6 bases, with 10 bases left between them. The CDR3 length is 14 residues. Germline values: CDR1 SGDLS, CDR2 YYNGEE. Notes on this clone: What it binds is unknown.

This TCR was recovered from a man in his late teens or twenties in good health. Some clones in this sample may be carry-over from other donors' samples. The V gene is TRBV9, the J gene TRBJ2-2; D gene uncertain. The sequenced material came from naive CD8+ T cells from PBMCs. This CDR3 is CASSVRQGAGELFF. The CDR3 DNA reads as TGTGCCAGCAGCGTACGGCAAGGAGCCGGGGAGCTGTTTTTT.